This TCR beta chain was recorded in a study of blood T cell repertoires in COVID-19. Across the whole study: Researchers got acute and convalescent COVID-19 samples from the United States, Italy and Spain. PBMCs, B-cell-depleted T cells, or T cells were the source of the cDNA or gDNA that made up the material.

Clones were read by immunoSEQ multiplex PCR, and TCRdb kept only the in-frame ones, dropping some. This sample has nearly 110,000 clones, with 89% found just once. The CDR3 totals 15 residues. Germline values: CDR1 LNHNV, CDR2 YYDKDF (reference sequence). V lost 2 bases, J lost 5 bases, and 5 bases stayed unmatched. Input material: peripheral blood. The source of this sequence is a man in his forties with active or convalescent COVID-19. The genes are TRBV15 and TRBJ2-7; 11 nucleotides agree with TRBD1. CDR3 DNA sequence: TGTGCCACCAGCAGAAGGACAGGGGGCTTCAACGAGCAGTACTTC. Amino acids: CATSRRTGGFNEQYF.